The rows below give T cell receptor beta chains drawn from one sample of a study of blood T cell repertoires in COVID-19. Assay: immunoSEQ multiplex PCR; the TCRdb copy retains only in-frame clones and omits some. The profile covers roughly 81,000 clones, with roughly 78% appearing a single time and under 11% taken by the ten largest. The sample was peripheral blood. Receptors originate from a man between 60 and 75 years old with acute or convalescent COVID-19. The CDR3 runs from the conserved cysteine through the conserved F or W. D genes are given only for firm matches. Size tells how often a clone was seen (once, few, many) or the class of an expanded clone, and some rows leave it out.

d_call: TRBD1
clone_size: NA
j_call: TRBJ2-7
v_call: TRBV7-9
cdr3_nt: TGTGCCAGCAGCCCCCGTGGGACAGGGGTGAACGAGCAGTACTTC
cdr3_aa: CASSPRGTGVNEQYF

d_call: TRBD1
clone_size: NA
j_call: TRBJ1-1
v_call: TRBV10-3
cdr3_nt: TGTGCCATCAGTGAGTACGGACAGGGCGACACTGAAGCTTTCTTT
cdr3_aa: CAISEYGQGDTEAFF

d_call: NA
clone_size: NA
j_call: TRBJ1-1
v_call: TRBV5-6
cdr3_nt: TGTGCCAGCAGCACCTCAGGGCGGGCTTTCTTT
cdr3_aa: CASSTSGRAFF

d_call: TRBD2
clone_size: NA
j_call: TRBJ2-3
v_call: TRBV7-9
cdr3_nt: TGTGCCAGCAGCACCCCGACTAGCGGGAGACCAGATACGCAGTATTTT
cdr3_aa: CASSTPTSGRPDTQYF

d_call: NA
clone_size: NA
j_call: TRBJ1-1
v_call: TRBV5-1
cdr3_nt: TGCGCCAGCAGCTTGGTTGGGGCAGGTGGCACTGAAGCTTTCTTT
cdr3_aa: CASSLVGAGGTEAFF

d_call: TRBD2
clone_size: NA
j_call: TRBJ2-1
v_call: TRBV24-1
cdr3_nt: TGTGCCACCAGTGATGCGGGAGGGCCAGGGAATGAGCAGTTCTTC
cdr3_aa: CATSDAGGPGNEQFF

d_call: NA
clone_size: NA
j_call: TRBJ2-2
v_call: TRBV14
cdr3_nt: TGTGCCAGCAGCCACTTACGGACAGCTAACACCGGGGAGCTGTTTTTT
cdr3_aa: CASSHLRTANTGELFF

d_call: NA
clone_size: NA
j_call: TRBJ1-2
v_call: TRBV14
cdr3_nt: TGTGCCAGCAGCCAGTCTCGGGGCTATGGCTACACCTTC
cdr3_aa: CASSQSRGYGYTF

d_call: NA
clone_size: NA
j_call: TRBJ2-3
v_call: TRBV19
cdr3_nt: TGTGCCAGTAGTCAGTGGAAGGGGAATACGCAGTATTTT
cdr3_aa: CASSQWKGNTQYF

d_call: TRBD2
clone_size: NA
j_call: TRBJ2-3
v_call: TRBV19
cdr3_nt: TGTGCCAGTAGCGAACCGGGACTAGTTGGAGATACGCAGTATTTT
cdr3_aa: CASSEPGLVGDTQYF

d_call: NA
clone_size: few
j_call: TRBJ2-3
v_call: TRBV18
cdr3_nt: TGTGCCAGCTCACCACCGGCACCCAGCACAGATACGCAGTATTTT
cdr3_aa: CASSPPAPSTDTQYF

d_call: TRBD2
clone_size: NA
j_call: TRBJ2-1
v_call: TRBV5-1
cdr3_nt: TGCGCCAGCAGCTTTCAAACTAGCGGGGATTACAATGAGCAGTTCTTC
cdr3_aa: CASSFQTSGDYNEQFF

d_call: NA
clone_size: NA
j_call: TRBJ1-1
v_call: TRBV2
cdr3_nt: TGTGCCAGCAGACCGGAATTACTATTGAACACTGAAGCTTTCTTT
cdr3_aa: CASRPELLLNTEAFF

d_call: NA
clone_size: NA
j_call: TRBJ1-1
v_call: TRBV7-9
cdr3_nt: TGTGCCAGCAGCCCCGGTACAGGGAGCCACACTGAAGCTTTCTTT
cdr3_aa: CASSPGTGSHTEAFF

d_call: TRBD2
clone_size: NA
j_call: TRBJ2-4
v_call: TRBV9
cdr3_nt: TGTGCCAGCAGCGTAGCCCCCCAGCGGGGGCTCTCCCAAAACATTCAGTACTTC
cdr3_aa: CASSVAPQRGLSQNIQYF

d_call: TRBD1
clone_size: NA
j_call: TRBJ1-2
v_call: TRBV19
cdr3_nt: TGTGCCAGTAAGGGACAGGGAACTACCTATGGTGGCTACACCTTC
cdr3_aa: CASKGQGTTYGGYTF

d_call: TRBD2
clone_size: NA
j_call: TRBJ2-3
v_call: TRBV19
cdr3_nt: TGTGCCAGCGGGACTAGCGGGAGCTTGGGCACAGATACGCAGTATTTT
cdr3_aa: CASGTSGSLGTDTQYF

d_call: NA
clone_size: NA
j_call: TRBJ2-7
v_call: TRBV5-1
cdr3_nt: TGCGCCAGCAGCTCTCAGGTAAACGAGCAGTACTTC
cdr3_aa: CASSSQVNEQYF

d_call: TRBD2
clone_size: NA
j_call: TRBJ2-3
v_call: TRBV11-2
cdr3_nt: TGTGCCAGCAGCTTTCCCATCAAGCGGGGGGGCCCCACAGATACGCAGTATTTT
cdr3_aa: CASSFPIKRGGPTDTQYF

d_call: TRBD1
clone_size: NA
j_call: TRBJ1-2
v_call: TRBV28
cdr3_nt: TGTGCCAGCAGATATGGGACAGGGGCTAACTATGGCTACACCTTC
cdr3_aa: CASRYGTGANYGYTF

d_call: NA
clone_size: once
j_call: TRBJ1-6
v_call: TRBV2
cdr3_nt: TGTGCCAGCAGCAGAGGGTTAGGAGGGCTGGCCCTCCACTTT
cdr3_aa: CASSRGLGGLALHF

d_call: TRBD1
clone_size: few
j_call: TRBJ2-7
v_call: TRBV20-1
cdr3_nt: TGCAGTGCTAGTTTGGGACAGGGTAAATACGAGCAGTACTTC
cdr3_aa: CSASLGQGKYEQYF

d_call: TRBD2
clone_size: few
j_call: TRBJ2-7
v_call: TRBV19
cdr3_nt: TGTGCCACCTCCGGGACTAGCGGCTACGAGCAGTACTTC
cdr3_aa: CATSGTSGYEQYF

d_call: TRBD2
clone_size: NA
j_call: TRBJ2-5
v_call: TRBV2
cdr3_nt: TGTGCCAGAGAAGCGGGGGCCCAAGAGACCCAGTACTTC
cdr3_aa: CAREAGAQETQYF

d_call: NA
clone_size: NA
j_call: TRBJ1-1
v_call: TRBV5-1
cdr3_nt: TGCGCCAGCAGGATACCCGGAGGGAACACTGAAGCTTTCTTT
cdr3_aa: CASRIPGGNTEAFF

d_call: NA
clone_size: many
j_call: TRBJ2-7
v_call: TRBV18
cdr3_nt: TGTGCCAGCTCACCACAGGGGGCGGGATCTCCTTCCGAGCAGTACTTC
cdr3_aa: CASSPQGAGSPSEQYF

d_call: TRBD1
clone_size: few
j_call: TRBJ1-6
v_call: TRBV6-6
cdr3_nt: TGTGCCAGCAGACCCGGGACAGATAATTCACCCCTCCACTTT
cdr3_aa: CASRPGTDNSPLHF

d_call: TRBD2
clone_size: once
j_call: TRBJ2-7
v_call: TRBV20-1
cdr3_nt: TGCAGTGCTAGTCCCCCCGGGCGGGGGGACGACGAGCAGTACTTC
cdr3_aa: CSASPPGRGDDEQYF

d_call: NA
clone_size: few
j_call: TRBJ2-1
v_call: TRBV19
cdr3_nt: TGTGCCAGTAGTATGGGAACAGGTGGCTCCTACAATGAGCAGTTCTTC
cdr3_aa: CASSMGTGGSYNEQFF

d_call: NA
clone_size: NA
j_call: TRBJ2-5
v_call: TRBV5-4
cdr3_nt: TGTGCCAGCAGCTTATCAGGGCTAGAGACCCAGTACTTC
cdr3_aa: CASSLSGLETQYF

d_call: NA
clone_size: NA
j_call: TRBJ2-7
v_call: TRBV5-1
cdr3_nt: TGCGCCAGCAGCTTAGGAGGGGAAGGGGACGAGCAGTACTTC
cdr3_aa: CASSLGGEGDEQYF

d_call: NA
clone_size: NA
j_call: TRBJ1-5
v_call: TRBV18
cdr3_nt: TGTGCCAGCTCACCAGGGCAGACGGAGCCCCAGCATTTT
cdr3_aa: CASSPGQTEPQHF

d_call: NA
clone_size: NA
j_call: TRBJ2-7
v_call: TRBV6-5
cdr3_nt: TGTGCCAGCAGTCCGGCGGTGGACGAGCAGTACTTC
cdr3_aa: CASSPAVDEQYF

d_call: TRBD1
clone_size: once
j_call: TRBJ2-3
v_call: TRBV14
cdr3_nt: TGTGCCAGCAGCAACAGGGGGAGCCCAGATACGCAGTATTTT
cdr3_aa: CASSNRGSPDTQYF